The 25 T cell receptor beta chains below were found in one sample sequenced in a study of high-grade serous ovarian cancer treatment subgroups. Generated by immunoSEQ multiplex PCR, the TCRdb table keeps only in-frame clones and is missing some. The sample contains approximately 5,000 clones, around 75% of which appear only once. Tumor samples were taken before definitive surgery or chemotherapy. Sequenced material: tumor tissue. The source of these receptors is a human patient with high-grade serous ovarian cancer.

The CDR3 nucleotides are TGTGCCATCAGCCTAGCGGGGTTTTACAATGAGCAGTTCTTC. This translates into CAISLAGFYNEQFF. The chain employs TRBV10-3 and TRBJ2-1; 9 bases agree with TRBD2. Germline trimming cut 6 bases from V and 4 bases from J; bases unmatched to any gene: 4. Germline loops: CDR1 ENHRY, CDR2 SYGVKD. The CDR3 length is 14 residues.

The chain links TRBV27 to TRBJ2-1, with D possibly matching TRBD1 (6 bases). Germline CDR1 and CDR2: MNHEY and SMNVEV (reference sequence). This CDR3 is 19 amino acids long. V lost 2 bases and J lost 1, with 21 bases in between. The CDR3 region has the DNA TGTGCCAGCAGTTTAAGGGACAAGAGGATCCAATTTTCCTACAATGAGCAGTTCTTC. This codes for CASSLRDKRIQFSYNEQFF.

In this sample, this clone turned up a few times. The rearrangement links TRBV25-1 to TRBJ1-2; 7 bases agree with TRBD1. CDR3 length: 15 residues. CDR1 is MGHDK, CDR2 SYGVNS, per germline. The V and J ends lost 4 bases and 4 bases, in that order; junction bases with no gene match: 9. The CDR3 loop reads CASSVAGTEIYGYTF. The CDR3 region has the DNA TGTGCCAGCAGTGTAGCCGGGACAGAGATCTATGGCTACACCTTC.

This clone was counted between two and nine times. The CDR3 DNA sequence: TGTGCCAGCAGCTCCGATACAGGGGGCCCTGGCTACACCTTC. Translation: CASSSDTGGPGYTF. The chain is built from TRBV7-9 and TRBJ1-2, with 9 bases identical to TRBD1. Germline assignment: CDR1 SEHNR and CDR2 FQNEAQ (reference sequence). V was pared by 4 bases and J by 7 bases, with 7 bases of the junction left unmatched. The CDR3 has 14 residues. Full variable domain (rest looked up from reference TRBV7-9 and TRBJ1-2): DTGVSQNPRHKITKRGQNVTFRCDPISEHNRLYWYRQTLGQGPEFLTYFQNEAQLEKSRLLSDRFSAERPKGSFSTLEIQRTEQGDSAMYLCASSSDTGGPGYTFGSGTRLTVV.

CDR3 nucleotides: TGTGCCAGCAGCTTACTCACCCGCACAGATACGCAGTATTTT. This gives the protein CASSLLTRTDTQYF. This sequence joins TRBV5-6 and TRBJ2-3; no definite D call. The CDR3 contains 14 residues. Between the trimmed V and J ends, which lost 2 bases and 1 base, there was a span of 8 bases. Germline assignment: CDR1 SGHDT and CDR2 YYEEEE.

The CDR3 reads CASSPGLGVTYGYTF. In DNA, the CDR3 is TGTGCCAGCAGCCCTGGGTTGGGGGTGACCTATGGCTACACCTTC. The V and J genes are TRBV7-6 and TRBJ1-2, with D possibly matching TRBD1 (5 bases). In germline, CDR1 is SGHVS, CDR2 FNYEAQ. The CDR3 extends over 15 amino acids. The V end was cut by 5 bases, the J end by 4 bases, with 17 bases between.

The V gene is TRBV4-2, the J gene TRBJ2-2, with 8 bases that match TRBD2. Germline V CDR1 and CDR2: LGHNA, YNFKEQ. The CDR3 extends over 17 amino acids. V was clipped by 1 base and J by 8 bases; unmatched bases: 12. The CDR3 region is CASSQGPLAGQGGELFF. CDR3 in DNA: TGTGCCAGCAGCCAAGGCCCTCTAGCGGGCCAAGGAGGGGAGCTGTTTTTT.

The chain employs TRBV4-2 and TRBJ2-1; D call uncertain. CDR1 and CDR2 from the germline V gene are LGHNA and YNFKEQ. V was trimmed by 4 bases and J by 10 bases, leaving 8 bases between them. This CDR3 is 11 amino acids long. CDR3 in amino acids: CASSLVGEQFF. The CDR3 nucleotides read TGTGCCAGCAGCCTTGTAGGGGAGCAGTTCTTC.

Relative to its sample, this clone is medium-sized. Additional DNA sequences in this sample encode the identical CDR3. This rearrangement joins TRBV6-4 to TRBJ2-1; 10 bases line up with TRBD2. This CDR3 region has 15 residues. The V segment lost 2 bases and the J segment 3 bases; nucleotides outside the gene matches: 1. Germline V gene lookup returns CDR1 MRHNA and CDR2 SNTAGT. CDR3 in amino acids: CASSDSGGGYNEQFF. DNA for the CDR3: TGTGCCAGCAGTGACAGCGGGGGGGGCTACAATGAGCAGTTCTTC.

The chain links TRBV18 to TRBJ1-2, with D hard to call. V was trimmed by 3 bases and J by 7 bases, leaving 12 bases between them. Germline values: CDR1 KGHSH, CDR2 LQKENI. The CDR3 totals 13 residues. The CDR3 loop is CASSPSLELGYTF. Written as DNA, the CDR3 is TGTGCCAGCTCACCTTCGCTAGAACTTGGCTACACCTTC.

This chain links TRBV5-6 with TRBJ1-2; D gene uncertain. Germline V CDR1 and CDR2: SGHDT, YYEEEE. Trimming stripped 6 bases from V and 2 bases from J, with 17 bases between. The CDR3 is 15 amino acids. The CDR3 sequence: CASNLPNSRNYGYTF. The CDR3, as DNA: TGTGCCAGCAACTTACCCAATAGTCGAAACTATGGCTACACCTTC.

The CDR3 DNA reads TGTGCCAGCAGTTACTCAGGGATGAACACTGAAGCTTTCTTT. This encodes CASSYSGMNTEAFF. The J gene is TRBJ1-1, the V gene TRBV6-7; D remains unclear. TRBV6-7 is classed as an ORF, of uncertain function. Trimming removed 0 bases from V and 0 bases from J, with 5 bases in between. The CDR3 has 14 amino acids.

This clone has just a few counts. For the CDR3, the DNA is TGTGCCAGCAGTGTGACCCCCTACGAGCAGTACTTC. Protein product: CASSVTPYEQYF. The V gene is TRBV11-2, the J gene TRBJ2-7; D is ambiguous. Trimming took off 6 bases at V and 2 bases at J, with 8 bases between the two ends. This CDR3 spans 12 amino acids. From germline, CDR1 is SGHAT and CDR2 FQNNGV.

This chain uses TRBV6-1 with TRBJ1-5, with D possibly matching TRBD1 (5 bases). Germline V CDR1 and CDR2: MNHNS, SASEGT. The CDR3 totals 15 residues. The germline V and J ends were trimmed by 1 base and 6 bases, with 13 bases remaining between them. In nucleotides, the CDR3 is TGTGCCAGCAGTGAAGTATGGGGGACGGGTCAGCCCCAGCATTTT. Its protein is CASSEVWGTGQPQHF.

V usage is TRBV27 and J usage is TRBJ2-1; D not certain. Germline CDR1 MNHEY, CDR2 SMNVEV (reference sequence). The CDR3 is 13 amino acids. V lost 2 bases, J lost 2 bases, and 4 bases lay in between. CDR3 sequence (DNA): TGTGCCAGCAGTTTAGGTACCTACAATGAGCAGTTCTTC. Translation: CASSLGTYNEQFF.

This clone was detected only once. The chain joins TRBV12-5 to TRBJ2-1; D is possibly TRBD1 (6 bases). The CDR3 has 14 amino acids. Germline V CDR1 and CDR2: LGHNT, FRNRAP. Trimming cost V 5 bases and J 8 bases, with 16 bases left between them. As DNA, the CDR3 is TGTGCTAGTGGTCCAAACCAACAGGGACATGAGCAGTTCTTC. Translated: CASGPNQQGHEQFF.

This clone occurred once. The chain uses TRBV30 and TRBJ2-1, with 10 nucleotides matching TRBD2. With 0 bases clipped from V and 7 bases from J, the junction kept 9 bases outside the gene matches. Germline CDR1 reads GTSNPN; CDR2 reads SVGIG (reference sequence). The CDR3 consists of 16 residues. The CDR3 bases are TGTGCCTGGAGTGTCGGGACTAGCGTTACCTTGAATGAGCAGTTCTTC. It encodes CAWSVGTSVTLNEQFF.

The J gene is TRBJ1-2, the V gene TRBV19; the D is unclear. CDR1 and CDR2 from the germline V gene are LNHDA and SQIVND (reference sequence). This CDR3 is built from 14 residues. The V end lost 3 bases, the J end lost 7 bases, and 15 bases lay between the germline ends. The CDR3 spells CASSIPGDLGGYTF. The CDR3 nucleotides are TGTGCCAGTAGTATCCCGGGCGACCTAGGTGGCTACACCTTC.

The gene calls are TRBV5-5 and TRBJ2-7; no clear D. V gave up 4 bases and J gave up 7 bases, with 15 bases separating them. Germline CDR1 SGHKS, CDR2 YYEKEE (reference sequence). The CDR3 covers 13 residues. CDR3 protein: CASSVGPPREQYF. The DNA for the CDR3 is TGTGCCAGCAGCGTAGGACCCCCGCGTGAGCAGTACTTC.

V is TRBV15 and J is TRBJ1-5; 11 nucleotides agree with TRBD1. Germline V gene sequence: CDR1 LNHNV, CDR2 YYDKDF (reference sequence). The V segment lost 1 base and the J segment 3 bases; nucleotides outside the gene matches: 5. This CDR3 is built from 17 residues. The CDR3 here is CATSRGPGQGDNQPQHF. The CDR3 bases are TGTGCCACCAGCAGAGGCCCGGGACAGGGGGACAATCAGCCCCAGCATTTT.

V usage is TRBV7-7 and J usage is TRBJ2-1; 7 nucleotides match TRBD2. Germline CDR1 is SSHAT and CDR2 is FNYEAQ (reference sequence). The CDR3 spans 15 residues. The J segment lost 3 bases and the V segment lost 5 bases, leaving 7 bases of the junction unmatched. CDR3 bases: TGTGCCAGCAGCATTTCTAGCGGTTACTACAATGAGCAGTTCTTC. Translation gives CASSISSGYYNEQFF. The whole variable domain, filled in from reference TRBV7-7 and TRBJ2-1, reads GAGVSQSPRYKVTKRGQDVTLRCDPISSHATLYWYQQALGQGPEFLTYFNYEAQPDKSGLPSDRFSAERPEGSISTLTIQRTEQRDSAMYRCASSISSGYYNEQFFGPGTRLTVL.

This clone was recorded only once. The chain links TRBV19 to TRBJ1-1; TRBD1 matches at 9 bases. Germline values: CDR1 LNHDA, CDR2 SQIVND (reference sequence). CDR3 length: 15 residues. After removal of 5 bases from V and 4 bases from J, the junction contained 8 bases not matched to a gene. In nucleotides, the CDR3 is TGTGCCAGTAGTGCGCGACAGGGGGTGGGCACTGAAGCTTTCTTT. It translates to CASSARQGVGTEAFF. The whole variable domain, remainder taken from reference TRBV19 and TRBJ1-1, is DGGITQSPKYLFRKEGQNVTLSCEQNLNHDAMYWYRQDPGQGLRLIYYSQIVNDFQKGDIAEGYSVSREKKESFPLTVTSAQKNPTAFYLCASSARQGVGTEAFFGQGTRLTVV.

This chain connects TRBV27 to TRBJ2-7, with D tentatively TRBD1 (5 bases). CDR1 is MNHEY and CDR2 is SMNVEV in the germline V gene (reference sequence). There are 15 residues in the CDR3. Trimming took off 7 bases at V and 0 bases at J, with 16 bases between the two ends. The CDR3 loop is CASTPTRGISYEQYF. CDR3 nucleotides: TGTGCCAGCACTCCGACAAGGGGTATCTCCTACGAGCAGTACTTC.

The chain joins TRBV30 to TRBJ2-4, with D maybe TRBD1 (7 bases). Germline V gene lookup returns CDR1 GTSNPN and CDR2 SVGIG (reference sequence). Trimming took off 2 bases at V and 4 bases at J, with 15 bases between the two ends. The CDR3 runs to 15 residues. CDR3 nucleotide sequence: TGTGCCTGGAGTTTCACAGGGGACTTTAAAAACATTCAGTACTTC. Protein product: CAWSFTGDFKNIQYF.

CDR3 coding DNA: TGTGCCTGGAGTAGGGTGCGGGGAAACACCATATATTTT. This translates into CAWSRVRGNTIYF. This chain uses TRBV30 with TRBJ1-3; D is undetermined. Germline V gives CDR1 GTSNPN, CDR2 SVGIG (reference sequence). The CDR3 has 13 residues. Trimming took 2 bases from V and 4 from J, leaving 9 bases between them.